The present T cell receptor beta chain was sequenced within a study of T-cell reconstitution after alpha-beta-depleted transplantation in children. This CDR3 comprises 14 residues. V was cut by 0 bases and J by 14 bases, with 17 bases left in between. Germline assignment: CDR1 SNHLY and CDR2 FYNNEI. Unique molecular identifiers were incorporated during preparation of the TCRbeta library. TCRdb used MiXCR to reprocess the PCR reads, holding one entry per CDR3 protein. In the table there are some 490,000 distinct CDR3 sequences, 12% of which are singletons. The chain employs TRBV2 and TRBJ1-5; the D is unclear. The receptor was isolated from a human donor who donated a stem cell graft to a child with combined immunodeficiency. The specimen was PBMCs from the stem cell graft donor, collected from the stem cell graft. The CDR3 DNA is TGTGCCAGCAGTGAAGCGCACACCGGCAGGATCAAGCATTTT. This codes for CASSEAHTGRIKHF.